The 3 T cell receptor beta chains below all came from one sample that was sequenced in a study of blood T cell repertoires in COVID-19 (dated by TCRdb to 2020 to 2021). Preparation of the library involved the immunoSEQ multiplex PCR assay. Held by TCRdb, this immuneACCESS table contains in-frame sequences only and omits some clones. Under half of the omission traces to an unresolved V gene where checked; the cause of the rest is unknown. The table for this sample lists around 140,000 clones; 88% of them were counted only once. About a tenth of the sample lies in the top ten. Sequenced material: peripheral blood. The source of these receptors is a man aged 50-59 years with acute or convalescent COVID-19.

This clone showed up just once. The gene calls are TRBV19 and TRBJ1-5, with D uncertain. CDR1 and CDR2 (germline): LNHDA, SQIVND (reference sequence). Trimming stripped 5 bases from V and 3 bases from J, with 5 bases between. The length of the CDR3 is 12 residues. The CDR3 nucleotides read TGTGCCAGTAGTTACACCAATCAGCCCCAGCATTTT. It specifies CASSYTNQPQHF.

The V gene is TRBV2, the J gene TRBJ1-6; no clear D. The V end lost 4 bases, the J end lost 7 bases, and 11 bases lay between the germline ends. Germline loops: CDR1 SNHLY, CDR2 FYNNEI. This CDR3 has 14 amino acids. The CDR3 sequence: CASSVTWANSPLHF. The CDR3 region has the DNA TGTGCCAGCAGTGTAACGTGGGCGAATTCACCCCTCCACTTT.

This chain connects TRBV29-1 to TRBJ2-3; D gene unclear. The V gene lost 4 bases and the J gene lost 2 bases, with 7 bases spanning the gap. CDR1 and CDR2 from the germline V gene are SQVTM and ANQGSEA. The length of the CDR3 is 12 residues. This CDR3 is CSVVRYTDTQYF. CDR3 DNA: TGCAGCGTTGTCAGATACACAGATACGCAGTATTTT.